The text below deals with one TCR beta chain. Running of the assay took place at deep level. Sorted-subset replicate PCR reactions contained 150 to 200 ng DNA, corresponding to some 30,000 T cell genomes. The table came from immunoSEQ multiplex PCR; TCRdb's copy has only in-frame clones and leaves some out. Counted here are roughly 1.5 million clones, approximately 98% occurring once; the ten biggest clones make up roughly 0.45%. This entry comes from a study of shared clonotypes between healthy human individuals. The CDR3 totals 15 residues. The germline V and J ends were trimmed by 2 bases and 0 bases, with 8 bases remaining between them. Germline V gene lookup returns CDR1 MNHEY and CDR2 SVGAGI. The study drew all its donors from Caucasian adults living in Nashville, Tennessee.

The material sequenced was naive CD4+ T cells sorted from blood. The subset is: CD45RA+ positively selected. This receptor was identified in a man younger than 40 in good health. The genes are TRBV6-5 and TRBJ1-3; a weak D match, TRBD1 (6 bases). In nucleotides, the CDR3 is TGTGCCAGCAGTTACCCAGGGGACTCTGGAAACACCATATATTTT. Translating it yields CASSYPGDSGNTIYF.